The clone carrying this T cell receptor beta chain showed up just a few times. The antigen remains unidentified. PCR was performed using 60 Vbeta and 13 Jbeta primers. Only in-frame clones appear in the TCRdb table, and some are missing; sequencing was by immunoSEQ multiplex PCR. The table lists 99,000 or so clones, 10% of them singletons. The source of the sample is a study of cytomegalovirus exposure and HLA in healthy donors. Study-wide findings and caveats: As a later analysis revealed, the rate of TCR association differed by HLA locus, with DRB1 most and HLA-C fewest.

J gave up 5 bases and V 8 bases, and 11 bases lay outside the gene matches. Germline values: CDR1 MNHEY, CDR2 SMNVEV (reference sequence). The CDR3 has 15 residues. The gene calls are TRBV27 and TRBJ2-2; 7 nucleotides agree with TRBD1. Sequencing used PBMCs. The sequence came from a middle-aged man in good health and CMV-seropositive. The CDR3 protein is CASYDRVGETGELFF. CDR3 DNA sequence: TGTGCCAGCTACGACAGGGTGGGAGAAACCGGGGAGCTGTTTTTT.